The T cell receptor beta chain described here comes from a study of vaccination effects on CD4 cells after COVID-19 (dated by TCRdb to 2021 to 2024). Background for the entire study: Participants received two doses of either the BNT162b2 or the mRNA-1273 mRNA SARS-CoV-2 vaccine. The study compared SARS-CoV-2 spike-specific CD4+ TCR repertoires before and after mRNA vaccination in COVID-19 convalescent patients and infection-naive vaccine recipients. The full study included 10 COVID-19 convalescent patients and several SARS-CoV-2-naive healthy vaccine recipients. Cultures from other donors in the study were sequenced with the Oncomine TCR Beta short-read assay on an Illumina iSeq 100.

A word on this clone: The antigen this receptor binds is unknown. No base-level quality is on record; no much larger clone is a single base apart.

To identify antigen-specific CD4+ T cell clonotypes by their expansion, the ViraFEST assay first stimulated PBMC with viral peptide pools and then applied TCR sequencing. After around 11 days of culture, CD4+ T cells were isolated with the EasySep CD4+ T cell isolation kit. The absence of prior SARS-CoV-2 infection in healthy vaccine recipients was confirmed by negative nucleocapsid antibodies before and after vaccination. A few million PBMC per well were cultured in IMDM with roughly 5% human AB serum, 10 IU/ml IL-2 and gentamicin, plus 10 ug/ml peptides. On days 3 and 7, half of the culture medium was replaced with fresh IL-2-containing medium. Unless otherwise noted, each peptide stimulation condition was cultured in triplicate wells. Using Ficoll-Paque Plus gradient centrifugation, PBMC were separated from whole blood and then either used fresh or cryopreserved at -140C. The overlapping peptide pools covered the spike proteins of SARS-CoV-2 and of the common cold coronaviruses HCoV-NL63, HCoV-OC43 and HCoV-229E. Genomic DNA was extracted from cultured CD4+ T cells with the QIAamp micro DNA kit.

Library method: the immunoSEQ multiplex PCR assay. DNA from the cultured and isolated CD4+ T cells underwent TCR beta CDR3 sequencing. In the paper's pipeline: Non-productive TCR sequences were removed, reads were trimmed to the CDR3 region, and CDR3s of at least 7 amino acids were retained. The MANAFEST web app was used to pick out antigen-specific clonotypes by comparing their expansion in peptide wells with that in reference cultures. Positive clones required FDR<0.05 expansion versus reference and all other wells, odds ratio above 5, and frequency above 0.1% in two replicate wells. Clonotypes significantly expanded in SARS-CoV-2 spike wells and in at least one common cold coronavirus spike condition were defined as cross-reactive. CDR3 similarity was assessed by Levenshtein distance using the stringdist R package, and unrooted trees were constructed with ape in R 3.6.1. What TCRdb holds here is the immuneACCESS table cut down to in-frame rearrangements. Part of the clones is not present; checked against another copy, under half of the missing clones reflect an unresolved V gene, and the others are unexplained. V and J calls and clone size are copied from that table; D and trimming were computed from the DNA. The sample data list roughly 25,000 clones, and 71% of these were observed just once. Clones ranked in the top ten supply under 15% of the sample.

Overall results and qualifications from the work: At late post-vaccination timepoints, both infection-induced and vaccine-induced clones showed marked clonal contraction, consistent with waning T cell responses. The study was limited by a small number of convalescent patients, and early post-infection timepoints were lacking. In healthy vaccine recipients, vaccine-induced clones were almost all SARS-CoV-2 mono-reactive, with only 1 of 255 being cross-reactive with common cold coronaviruses.

The source material was CD4+ T cells from PBMCs cultured with HCoV-OC43 spike peptides, sampled before COVID-19 vaccination. According to the study, the label for this sample's cell subset or site signals: HCoV-OC43 spike overlapping peptide pool stimulation. The clonotype comes from a human donor who received a COVID-19 vaccine.

The nucleotide sequence reads TGTGCCAGCAGCAAAGCCGGCGGGAGTAGCAATGAGCAGTTCTTC. Its protein is CASSKAGGSSNEQFF. The sequence is built from TRBV21-1 and TRBJ2-1; TRBD2, as called in the table, went unchecked against the DNA. TRBV21-1 is a pseudogene. CDR3 length: 15 amino acids, cysteine to phenylalanine. This entry keeps only the CDR3 DNA: 45 bases, framed from base 1.